This T cell receptor (beta chain) was documented in a study of regulatory T cells in long-lasting Graves disease. Study-level findings and limits: Since the sample size was small, accuracy may have been reduced. The study found TRBV28, TRBJ1-2 and TRBJ2-5 favored in persistent disease. TCR diversity in persistent Graves' patients was below that of newly diagnosed ones.

With regard to this clonotype: Its antigen is currently unknown.

V was pared by 5 bases and J by 11 bases, with 14 bases of the junction left unmatched. There are 15 residues in the CDR3. Germline V CDR1 and CDR2: SGHAT, FQNNGV. Arm-PCR of CDR3 regions and iRepertoire HTBI primers were the basis on which TCR beta libraries were built. In the authors' workflow: Sequenced samples collectively carried some 60 TRBV and over 11 TRBJ segments. Each CDR3 protein is one row after TCRdb ran MiXCR on the multiplex PCR reads. These V and J calls derive from TCRdb rather than the authors' analysis. The sample lists approximately 690,000 distinct CDR3 sequences, 30% occurring once. The time point is: persistent/refractory GD, antithyroid drugs over 5 years with positive TRAb. The TCR library was prepared using RNA isolated from PBMCs.

The rearrangement joins TRBV11-2 to TRBJ1-4; 7 bases are a match to TRBD1. The source was peripheral blood mononuclear cells (PBMCs), collected when the disease was refractory, from a patient treated with antithyroid drugs. The TCR was taken from a female donor with Graves disease. CDR3 region: CASSQSAGGAHKLFF. In DNA form, the CDR3 reads TGTGCCAGCAGCCAATCTGCAGGGGGGGCGCATAAACTGTTTTTT.